This T cell receptor (beta chain) is drawn from a study of T-cell memory formation after mild COVID-19. The overall study: TCR clusters were mostly confined to one donor each. Whole-study results and caveats: A subset of responding clones appeared in pre-infection memory, suggesting cross-reactive memory joined. Clones that shrank (day 15 to 85) were balanced CD4/CD8, whereas later expanders leaned CD4+.

One entry per CDR3 protein, called by TCRdb with MiXCR from the 5' RACE reads. The sample has hundreds of thousands of distinct CDR3 sequences; approximately 18% are singletons. The CDR3 covers 16 residues. Trimming at V came to 1 base and at J to 2 bases, leaving 3 bases not matched to a gene. Germline V gene sequence: CDR1 SGHTA, CDR2 FQGNSA. This clonotype was observed a handful of times. Antigen: not known. The sequence came from an adult woman who had mild COVID-19 (a few samples of this study predate the infection). Cell type and time point are not known. The chain links TRBV7-2 to TRBJ2-1; TRBD2 agrees at 9 bases. The sample consisted of PBMCs or a T cell subset sorted from them (not recorded which). CDR3 bases: TGTGCCAGCAGCTTAGAGGCTAGCGGGACCTACAATGAGCAGTTCTTC. It codes for CASSLEASGTYNEQFF.